Listed below are T cell receptor beta chains from one sample, sequenced in a study of Graves' ophthalmopathy and Graves' hyperthyroidism. TCRdb fed the multiplex PCR reads into MiXCR, producing one record per CDR3 protein. The sample has over a million distinct CDR3 sequences, 35% to 40% seen once. Sequencing used peripheral blood or thyroid tissue (not recorded which). The receptors here all came from an adult man with Graves' hyperthyroidism. CDR3s include the opening cysteine and the closing phenylalanine or tryptophan. Fields, in order: V gene, J gene, CDR3 length, clone size, D gene, CDR3 protein, CDR3 DNA. The D gene is left open where the match is weak. Some rows have no size entry. The others give once, few or many, or a class for an expanded clone.

TRBV29-1	TRBJ2-7	15	-	-	CSVEDPRDTAYEQYF	TGCAGCGTTGAAGATCCCCGGGACACAGCCTACGAGCAGTACTTC
TRBV7-6	TRBJ1-2	15	many	-	CASSPQTGEYYGYTF	TGTGCCAGCAGCCCTCAAACCGGGGAATACTATGGCTACACCTTC
TRBV20-1	TRBJ1-4	14	many	-	CSAPDSRRDEKLFF	TGCAGTGCTCCGGACAGCCGCAGAGATGAAAAACTGTTTTTT
TRBV10-3	TRBJ2-7	16	once	-	CAISLALGRSSYEQYF	TGTGCCATCAGTTTAGCGCTAGGCAGGAGCTCCTACGAGCAGTACTTC
TRBV20-1	TRBJ1-5	15	many	-	CSAPAGRWPPQPQHF	TGCAGTGCCCCGGCTGGTCGGTGGCCACCCCAGCCCCAGCATTTT
TRBV2	TRBJ1-6	16	many	-	CASSAPVGGHNSPLHF	TGTGCCAGCAGTGCCCCTGTTGGGGGGCACAATTCACCCCTCCACTTT
TRBV12-3/TRBV12-4	TRBJ1-4	15	-	TRBD1	CASSTGQGLFEKLFF	TGTGCCAGCAGTACCGGACAGGGGCTTTTCGAAAAACTGTTTTTT
TRBV9	TRBJ1-5	17	-	-	CALSKESLSGLNQPQHF	TGTGCCTTGTCCAAAGAAAGCTTATCAGGTTTAAATCAGCCCCAGCATTTT
TRBV12-3/TRBV12-4	TRBJ1-6	15	many	TRBD1	CASSSGQQYNSPLHF	TGTGCCAGCAGTTCGGGACAGCAATATAATTCACCCCTCCACTTT
TRBV27	TRBJ2-7	15	-	-	CASSTPERRSHEQYF	TGTGCCAGCAGTACACCTGAACGGAGGAGCCACGAGCAGTACTTC
TRBV4-1	TRBJ1-1	14	many	-	CASSQEGPRTEAFF	TGCGCCAGCAGCCAAGAGGGGCCTCGAACTGAAGCTTTCTTT
TRBV20-1	TRBJ2-7	19	many	TRBD1	CSARGNRGQGARASHEQYF	TGCAGTGCTAGGGGGAACCGTGGACAGGGGGCGCGGGCCTCGCACGAGCAGTACTTC
TRBV7-8	TRBJ2-7	14	few	-	CASSLAWVGYEQYF	TGTGCCAGCAGCTTAGCTTGGGTAGGCTACGAGCAGTACTTC
TRBV25-1	TRBJ1-1	14	-	TRBD1	CASSMTGVGTEAFF	TGTGCCAGCAGTATGACAGGGGTTGGCACTGAAGCTTTCTTT
TRBV10-2	TRBJ1-2	15	-	-	CASSALDTMNYGYTF	TGCGCCAGCAGTGCCCTGGACACGATGAACTATGGCTACACCTTC
TRBV7-2	TRBJ2-7	12	-	-	CASKLGGDEQYF	TGTGCCAGCAAATTAGGTGGTGACGAGCAGTACTTC
TRBV2	TRBJ1-4	12	-	TRBD1	CASQGTGEKLFF	TGTGCCAGCCAAGGGACAGGGGAAAAACTGTTTTTT
TRBV27	TRBJ2-5	14	-	-	CASSPRSGKETQYF	TGTGCCAGCAGTCCACGGAGTGGTAAAGAGACCCAGTACTTC
TRBV19	TRBJ2-5	14	few	-	CASVGGATGETQYF	TGTGCCAGTGTCGGAGGGGCGACGGGAGAGACCCAGTACTTC
TRBV29-1	TRBJ2-7	15	-	TRBD2	CSVELAGGPGNEQYF	TGCAGCGTTGAACTAGCGGGAGGGCCGGGCAATGAGCAGTACTTC
TRBV29-1	TRBJ1-3	17	-	TRBD1	CSVEENRGTSSGNTIYF	TGCAGCGTTGAGGAGAACAGGGGAACGAGCTCTGGAAACACCATATATTTT
TRBV10-1	TRBJ1-2	16	once	-	CASSPGTQGEGDGYTF	TGCGCCAGCAGTCCCGGGACACAGGGCGAAGGGGATGGCTACACCTTC
TRBV29-1	TRBJ2-5	13	-	TRBD1	CSVGGTGNQPQYF	TGCAGCGTTGGGGGGACAGGGAATCAGCCCCAGTACTTC
TRBV7-3	TRBJ2-2	19	-	TRBD2	CASSLDVSASGRLTGELFF	TGTGCCAGCAGCTTGGATGTTTCGGCTAGCGGGAGACTTACCGGGGAGCTGTTTTTT
TRBV6-4	TRBJ1-1	15	-	TRBD1	CASSRTGGVNTEAFF	TGTGCCAGCAGTAGAACAGGGGGTGTGAACACTGAAGCTTTCTTT
TRBV7-9	TRBJ1-2	13	-	-	CASSPSGAGGYTF	TGTGCCAGCAGCCCTTCGGGAGCAGGGGGCTACACCTTC
TRBV7-9	TRBJ2-2	16	few	-	CASSPKIGDGPGELFF	TGTGCCAGCAGCCCCAAGATCGGGGATGGGCCCGGGGAGCTGTTTTTT
TRBV20-1	TRBJ2-7	13	few	TRBD2	CSAMTSGTYEQYF	TGCAGTGCAATGACTAGCGGTACCTACGAGCAGTACTTC
TRBV16	TRBJ1-5	17	few	-	CASSQSSWTPGDQPQHF	TGTGCCAGCAGCCAATCTTCCTGGACCCCAGGGGATCAGCCCCAGCATTTT
TRBV10-3	TRBJ1-5	11	-	-	CAAEGDQPQHF	TGTGCCGCCGAGGGAGATCAGCCCCAGCATTTT
TRBV27	TRBJ2-7	15	-	TRBD1	CASSLFGTGTYEQYF	TGTGCCAGCAGTTTATTTGGGACAGGTACCTACGAGCAGTACTTC
TRBV7-3	TRBJ1-1	14	-	-	CASSFRAGNTEAFF	TGTGCCAGCAGCTTTCGGGCAGGGAACACTGAAGCTTTCTTT
TRBV6-5	TRBJ1-2	13	-	TRBD1	CASRSTGSGGYTF	TGTGCCAGCAGGTCGACAGGGTCCGGTGGCTACACCTTC
TRBV7-9	TRBJ2-7	14	-	-	CASSFSATLYEQYF	TGTGCCAGCAGCTTTAGTGCCACCCTCTACGAGCAGTACTTC
TRBV5-1	TRBJ2-7	14	-	-	CASSLGSTGLEQYF	TGCGCCAGCAGCTTGGGGTCAACAGGGCTGGAGCAGTACTTC
TRBV5-8	TRBJ1-3	14	few	-	CASSFQYSGNTIYF	TGTGCCAGCAGCTTCCAGTACTCTGGAAACACCATATATTTT
TRBV30	TRBJ2-5	15	-	TRBD1	CAWSGAWTGRETQYF	TGTGCCTGGAGTGGGGCGTGGACAGGGAGAGAGACCCAGTACTTC
TRBV7-9	TRBJ2-7	15	-	-	CASSAPGGDTYEQYF	TGTGCCAGCAGCGCCCCTGGCGGAGACACCTACGAGCAGTACTTC
TRBV12-3/TRBV12-4	TRBJ1-1	13	-	-	CASSLANYGYTFF	TGTGCCAGCAGTTTAGCTAACTATGGCTACACCTTCTTT
TRBV5-6	TRBJ2-5	14	many	-	CASSFLGTEETQYF	TGTGCCAGCAGCTTCCTCGGGACGGAAGAGACCCAGTACTTC
TRBV12-3/TRBV12-4	TRBJ1-6	19	few	-	CASSRIPRRTSSYNSPLHF	TGTGCCAGCAGTCGCATACCGAGAAGAACCAGCTCCTATAATTCACCCCTCCACTTT
TRBV10-3	TRBJ1-5	14	-	-	CAISGGRPNQPQHF	TGTGCCATCAGTGGGGGACGACCTAATCAGCCCCAGCATTTT
TRBV20-1	TRBJ2-6	15	-	-	CSARDLRSGANVLTF	TGCAGTGCTAGAGATTTGAGGAGTGGGGCCAACGTCCTGACTTTC
TRBV20-1	TRBJ1-6	15	few	TRBD1	CSARTGGAYNSPLHF	TGCAGTGCCAGGACAGGGGGCGCGTATAATTCACCCCTCCACTTT
TRBV28	TRBJ1-4	13	-	-	CASSSVGAEKLFF	TGTGCCAGCAGTTCAGTGGGGGCTGAAAAACTGTTTTTT
TRBV5-1	TRBJ1-2	14	few	TRBD1	CASSLDRQGGGYTF	TGCGCCAGCAGCTTGGATAGACAGGGGGGCGGCTACACCTTC
TRBV7-9	TRBJ1-6	17	-	-	CASSLVGGGGARSPLHF	TGTGCCAGCAGCTTAGTCGGCGGGGGTGGGGCGAGGTCACCCCTCCACTTT
TRBV19	TRBJ1-1	13	many	-	CASSMVANTEAFF	TGTGCCAGTAGTATGGTGGCCAACACTGAAGCTTTCTTT
TRBV29-1	TRBJ2-7	11	-	-	CSWTGTYEQYF	TGCAGCTGGACCGGGACCTACGAGCAGTACTTC
TRBV3-1	TRBJ2-5	14	-	-	CASSHSTSWETQYF	TGTGCCAGCAGCCATAGTACTAGCTGGGAGACCCAGTACTTC
TRBV7-3	TRBJ1-4	17	many	-	CASSWRRRELTNEKLFF	TGTGCCAGCAGCTGGCGACGGCGCGAGTTGACTAATGAAAAACTGTTTTTT
TRBV29-1	TRBJ2-2	15	-	TRBD2	CSVGATSGFPGELFF	TGCAGCGTTGGTGCGACTAGCGGGTTCCCCGGGGAGCTGTTTTTT
TRBV9	TRBJ2-5	17	few	-	CASSAHPSIRFRETQYF	TGTGCCAGCAGCGCCCACCCATCTATTCGGTTTAGAGAGACCCAGTACTTC
TRBV4-3	TRBJ1-1	15	-	-	CASSNGGQGNTEAFF	TGCGCCAGCAGTAACGGAGGGCAGGGGAACACTGAAGCTTTCTTT
TRBV5-1	TRBJ2-7	16	-	TRBD2	CASSLALSGSPYEQYF	TGCGCCAGCAGCTTGGCCCTCAGCGGGAGTCCCTACGAGCAGTACTTC
TRBV4-1	TRBJ2-7	14	-	-	CASSQVEGSYEQYF	TGCGCCAGCAGCCAAGTGGAGGGGAGTTACGAGCAGTACTTC